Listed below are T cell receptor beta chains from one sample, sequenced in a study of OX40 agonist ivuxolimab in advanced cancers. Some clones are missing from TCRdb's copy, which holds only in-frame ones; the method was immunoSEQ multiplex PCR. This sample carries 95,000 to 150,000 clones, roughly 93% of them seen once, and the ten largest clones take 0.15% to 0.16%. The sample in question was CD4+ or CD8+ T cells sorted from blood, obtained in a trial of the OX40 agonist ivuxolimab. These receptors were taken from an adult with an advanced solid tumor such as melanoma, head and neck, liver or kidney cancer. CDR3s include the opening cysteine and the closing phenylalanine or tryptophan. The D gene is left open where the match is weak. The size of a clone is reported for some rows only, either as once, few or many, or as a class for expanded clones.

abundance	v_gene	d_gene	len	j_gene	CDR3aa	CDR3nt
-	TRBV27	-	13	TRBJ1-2	CASSHQGSGGYTF	TGTGCCAGCAGCCACCAAGGGTCGGGAGGCTACACCTTC
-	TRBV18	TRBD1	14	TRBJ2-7	CASSPTGTADEQYF	TGTGCCAGCTCACCAACCGGGACAGCCGACGAGCAGTACTTC
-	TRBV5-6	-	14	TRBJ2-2	CASSRTRGVGELFF	TGTGCCAGCAGCCGGACTCGGGGAGTTGGGGAGCTGTTTTTT
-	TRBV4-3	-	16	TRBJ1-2	CASSQVQGGTNYGYTF	TGCGCCAGCAGCCAAGTTCAAGGGGGGACTAACTATGGCTACACCTTC
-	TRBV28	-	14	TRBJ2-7	CASSPGPDSYEQYF	TGTGCCAGCAGCCCAGGTCCCGATTCCTACGAGCAGTACTTC
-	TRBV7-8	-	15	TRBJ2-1	CASSSREGALDEQFF	TGTGCCAGCAGCTCACGGGAGGGGGCCTTGGATGAGCAGTTCTTC
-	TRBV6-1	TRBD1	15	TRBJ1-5	CASQTGTGGNQPQHF	TGTGCCAGCCAAACCGGGACAGGGGGCAATCAGCCCCAGCATTTT
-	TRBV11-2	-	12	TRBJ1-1	CASSLQRAEAFF	TGTGCCAGCAGCTTACAGAGGGCTGAAGCTTTCTTT
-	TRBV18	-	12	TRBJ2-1	CASSPSGAEQFF	TGTGCCAGCTCACCGTCCGGGGCAGAGCAGTTCTTC
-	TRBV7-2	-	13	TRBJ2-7	CASSARGTGEQYF	TGTGCCAGCAGCGCGAGAGGCACGGGCGAGCAGTACTTC
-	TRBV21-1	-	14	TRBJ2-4	CAQGGNLAKNIQYF	TGTGCCCAAGGGGGGAATTTAGCCAAAAACATTCAGTACTTC
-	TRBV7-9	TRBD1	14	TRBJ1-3	CASSLRGLGNTIYF	TGTGCCAGCAGCTTGAGGGGGCTCGGAAACACCATATATTTT
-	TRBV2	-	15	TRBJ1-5	CASSEVRNSNQPQHF	TGTGCCAGCAGTGAGGTCAGAAATAGCAATCAGCCCCAGCATTTT
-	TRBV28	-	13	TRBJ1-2	CASEPPGDYGYTF	TGTGCCAGCGAGCCACCAGGGGACTATGGCTACACCTTC
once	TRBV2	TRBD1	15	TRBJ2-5	CASRRDRVLQETQYF	TGTGCCAGCAGGAGGGACAGGGTTCTGCAAGAGACCCAGTACTTC
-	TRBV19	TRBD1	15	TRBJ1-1	CASWASGGTNTEAFF	TGTGCCAGTTGGGCGTCAGGGGGTACGAACACTGAAGCTTTCTTT
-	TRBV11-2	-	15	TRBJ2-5	CASSSGLRETETQYF	TGTGCCAGCAGCTCAGGGTTAAGGGAAACAGAGACCCAGTACTTC
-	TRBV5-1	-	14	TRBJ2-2	CASSTGTNTGELFF	TGCGCCAGCAGCACCGGGACGAACACCGGGGAGCTGTTTTTT
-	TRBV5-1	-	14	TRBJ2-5	CASSRLTNQETQYF	TGCGCCAGCAGCCGCCTCACGAACCAAGAGACCCAGTACTTC
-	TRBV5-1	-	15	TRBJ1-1	CASSGVGGADTEAFF	TGCGCCAGCAGCGGGGTAGGTGGGGCGGACACTGAAGCTTTCTTT
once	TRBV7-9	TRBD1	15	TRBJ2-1	CASSRTGWSYNEQFF	TGTGCCAGCAGCAGGACAGGGTGGTCCTACAATGAGCAGTTCTTC
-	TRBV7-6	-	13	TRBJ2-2	CASSLKDTGELFF	TGTGCCAGCAGCTTAAAGGACACCGGGGAGCTGTTTTTT
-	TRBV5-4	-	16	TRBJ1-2	CASSFPSTEINYGYTF	TGTGCCAGCAGCTTTCCGTCTACAGAAATTAACTATGGCTACACCTTC
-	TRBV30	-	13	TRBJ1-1	CAWGTGHLTEAFF	TGTGCCTGGGGAACGGGACACCTCACTGAAGCTTTCTTT
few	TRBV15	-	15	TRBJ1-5	CATSMGLEGNQPQHF	TGTGCCACCAGCATGGGTCTCGAGGGAAATCAGCCCCAGCATTTT
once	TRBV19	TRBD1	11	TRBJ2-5	CASSIGQAQYF	TGTGCCAGTAGTATTGGACAGGCCCAGTACTTC
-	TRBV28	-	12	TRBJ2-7	CASNTRAYEQYF	TGTGCCAGCAATACCCGGGCCTACGAGCAGTACTTC
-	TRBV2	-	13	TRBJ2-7	CASSEKGGNEQYF	TGTGCCAGCAGTGAAAAAGGGGGGAACGAGCAGTACTTC
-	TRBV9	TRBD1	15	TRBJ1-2	CASSLEGQGDYGYTF	TGTGCCAGCAGCCTAGAAGGACAGGGAGATTATGGCTACACCTTC
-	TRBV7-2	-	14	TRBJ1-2	CASSLGTGRIDYTF	TGTGCCAGCAGCTTAGGGACCGGTCGAATTGACTACACCTTC
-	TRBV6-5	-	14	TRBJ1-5	CAGPRGGVDQPQHF	TGTGCCGGTCCGCGGGGAGGGGTGGATCAGCCCCAGCATTTT
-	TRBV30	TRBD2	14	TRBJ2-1	CASSFGGGSDEQFF	TGTGCCTCCTCTTTCGGCGGGGGAAGCGATGAGCAGTTCTTC
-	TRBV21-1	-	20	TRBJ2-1	CASSKGCDRGLCRSYNEQFF	TGTGCCAGCAGCAAGGGGTGCGACAGGGGGCTATGTAGGTCCTACAATGAGCAGTTCTTC
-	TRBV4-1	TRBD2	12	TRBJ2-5	CASSLPGGTQYF	TGCGCCAGCAGCCTCCCGGGGGGGACCCAGTACTTC
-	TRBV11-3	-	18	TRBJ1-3	CASSLDSTAGPSGNTIYF	TGTGCCAGCAGCTTAGATTCGACGGCCGGACCCTCTGGAAACACCATATATTTT
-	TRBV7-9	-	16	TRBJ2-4	CASSLEAFPSKNIQYF	TGTGCCAGCAGCCTGGAGGCTTTTCCCTCCAAAAACATTCAGTACTTC
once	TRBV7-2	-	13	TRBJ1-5	CASSSISNQPQHF	TGTGCCAGCAGCTCCATTAGCAATCAGCCCCAGCATTTT
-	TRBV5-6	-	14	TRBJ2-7	CASSSTPGAYEQYF	TGTGCCAGCAGCTCAACCCCGGGTGCCTACGAGCAGTACTTC
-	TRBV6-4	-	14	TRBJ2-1	CASRREEGWSEQFF	TGTGCCAGCAGGAGGGAGGAGGGGTGGAGTGAGCAGTTCTTC
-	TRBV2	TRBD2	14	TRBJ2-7	CASSDGTSGRVQYF	TGTGCCAGCAGTGACGGGACTAGCGGGAGGGTACAGTACTTC
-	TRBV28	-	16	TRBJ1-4	CASEEGSAGLREKLFF	TGTGCCAGCGAAGAAGGATCGGCAGGACTCCGTGAAAAACTGTTTTTT
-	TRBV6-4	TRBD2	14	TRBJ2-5	CASRNTAGEETQYF	TGTGCCAGCAGGAACACAGCGGGGGAAGAGACCCAGTACTTC
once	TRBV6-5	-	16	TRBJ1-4	CASSYLRRQTNEKLFF	TGTGCCAGCAGTTACCTGAGGCGGCAAACTAATGAAAAACTGTTTTTT
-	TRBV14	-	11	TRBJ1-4	CASSQSEKLFF	TGTGCCAGCAGCCAGTCCGAAAAACTGTTTTTT
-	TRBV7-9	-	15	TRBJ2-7	CASSFPLMGVYEQYF	TGTGCCAGCAGCTTTCCCTTGATGGGAGTCTACGAGCAGTACTTC